Each of the 19 T cell receptor beta chains below was sequenced from the same sample in a study of blood T cell repertoires in COVID-19. Libraries were prepared by immunoSEQ multiplex PCR; TCRdb keeps only in-frame clonotypes and omits some of them. Of around 130,000 clones listed, roughly 83% are singletons. The sample was peripheral blood. The receptors were sampled from a woman aged 30 to 39 who had recovered from COVID-19.

This clone was seen a few times. The rearrangement uses TRBV6-5 and TRBJ1-1; 11 bases line up with TRBD1. CDR1 MNHEY and CDR2 SVGAGI come from the germline V gene. The CDR3 length is 16 residues. The J segment lost 5 bases and the V segment lost 0 bases, leaving 5 bases of the junction unmatched. For the CDR3, the DNA is TGTGCCAGCAGTTACTCGACCGGGGACAGGGGGACTGAAGCTTTCTTT. Translated: CASSYSTGDRGTEAFF.

This chain uses TRBV9 with TRBJ1-6, with D possibly TRBD1 on 5 matching bases. The CDR3 is made up of 14 amino acids. Trimming left V 8 bases short and J 7 bases short, with 16 bases between. From germline, CDR1 is SGDLS and CDR2 YYNGEE. This chain's CDR3 is CASGDWRGNSPLHF. DNA for the CDR3: TGTGCCAGTGGTGATTGGCGGGGGAATTCACCCCTCCACTTT. Looking up the rest from reference TRBV9 and TRBJ1-6 gives the full variable domain: DSGVTQTPKHLITATGQRVTLRCSPRSGDLSVYWYQQSLDQGLQFLIQYYNGEERAKGNILERFSAQQFPDLHSELNLSSLELGDSALYFCASGDWRGNSPLHFGNGTRLTVT.

The chain is built from TRBV4-1 and TRBJ1-3; D remains unclear. Trimming stripped 4 bases from V and 1 base from J, with 11 bases between. Germline CDR1 and CDR2: MGHRA and YSYEKL. The length of the CDR3 is 15 residues. The CDR3 DNA is TGCGCCAGCAGCCCCCAGAGGGAATCTGGAAACACCATATATTTT. It specifies CASSPQRESGNTIYF.

The chain carries TRBV6-5 and TRBJ1-5; D is uncertain. CDR3 length equals 15 residues. Trimming shortened V by 6 bases and J by 3 bases, and 15 bases separated the two germline ends. Looked up from germline, CDR1 is MNHEY and CDR2 is SVGAGI. Written as DNA, the CDR3 is TGTGCCAGCAGCCGTTCCTATTTAAACAATCAGCCCCAGCATTTT. Amino acid sequence: CASSRSYLNNQPQHF.

This chain links TRBV6-5 with TRBJ2-7, with 7 bases lining up with TRBD1. Germline V gene lookup returns CDR1 MNHEY and CDR2 SVGAGI. After removal of 5 bases from V and 5 bases from J, the junction contained 6 bases not matched to a gene. This CDR3 has 13 amino acids. The CDR3 DNA is TGTGCCAGCAGTCCGACAGGGCCCCACGAGCAGTACTTC. It is translated as CASSPTGPHEQYF.

The J gene is TRBJ2-3, the V gene TRBV5-1; 10 bases are shared with TRBD2. V was pared by 0 bases and J by 0 bases, with 10 bases of the junction left unmatched. This CDR3 comprises 19 residues. Per the germline V gene, CDR1 is SGHRS and CDR2 is YFSETQ. As DNA, the CDR3 is TGCGCCAGCAGCTTGGCTCTAGCGGGAGTGACAACTAGCACAGATACGCAGTATTTT. Translating it yields CASSLALAGVTTSTDTQYF.

The chain joins TRBV7-9 to TRBJ2-1, with D hard to call. The CDR3 is made up of 15 amino acids. V was trimmed by 4 bases and J by 0 bases, leaving 10 bases between them. CDR1 is SEHNR and CDR2 is FQNEAQ in the germline V gene (reference sequence). CDR3 DNA: TGTGCCAGCAGCTCGAAGCTAAGCTCCTACAATGAGCAGTTCTTC. Protein sequence: CASSSKLSSYNEQFF.

The chain uses TRBV6-1 and TRBJ1-4; TRBD1 agrees at 9 bases. There are 16 residues in the CDR3. Germline values: CDR1 MNHNS, CDR2 SASEGT. The V and J ends lost 5 bases and 3 bases, in that order; junction bases with no gene match: 7. The CDR3 here is CASSKGRTGANEKLFF. For the CDR3, the DNA is TGTGCCAGCAGTAAAGGCCGGACAGGGGCTAATGAAAAACTGTTTTTT.

This clone came up once. J is TRBJ1-2 and V is TRBV12-3 or TRBV12-4; D possibly corresponds to TRBD1 (6 bases). This CDR3 has 12 amino acids. V was trimmed by 6 bases and J by 7 bases, leaving 12 bases between them. The CDR3 is CASSPNRVGYTF. Here the CDR3 DNA reads TGTGCCAGCAGCCCTAACAGGGTTGGCTACACCTTC.

The chain links TRBV19 to TRBJ2-7, with 11 positions matching TRBD2. Per germline, CDR1 LNHDA and CDR2 SQIVND (reference sequence). With V trimmed by 4 bases and J by 7 bases, 6 bases remained unmatched. The CDR3 extends over 14 amino acids. The CDR3: CASSRGLAELEQYF. CDR3 in DNA: TGTGCCAGTAGTAGGGGACTAGCGGAGTTGGAGCAGTACTTC.

The chain combines TRBV11-2 with TRBJ2-7; 7 bases are a match to TRBD1. The CDR3 is 16 amino acids. Germline V gene sequence: CDR1 SGHAT, CDR2 FQNNGV. V gave up 3 bases and J gave up 7 bases; unmatched junction bases: 15. Here the CDR3 reads CASSLSQSQLRGEQYF. Written as DNA, the CDR3 is TGTGCCAGCAGCTTGAGTCAGTCCCAACTCAGGGGGGAGCAGTACTTC.

A note on this clone: The sample contains more than one DNA sequence encoding this CDR3. The rearrangement links TRBV5-1 to TRBJ2-2; the D gene is possibly TRBD1 (7 bases). Germline values: CDR1 SGHRS, CDR2 YFSETQ. Trimming left V 4 bases short and J 3 bases short, with 16 bases between. The CDR3 runs to 16 residues. The CDR3 coding sequence is TGCGCCAGCAGCCCCCCCTCCAGGGGGGACACCGGGGAGCTGTTTTTT. Protein sequence: CASSPPSRGDTGELFF.

This chain uses TRBV27 with TRBJ2-3; 12 nucleotides align to TRBD2. Germline V CDR1 and CDR2: MNHEY, SMNVEV (reference sequence). The CDR3 has 18 amino acids. J gave up 3 bases and V 3 bases, and 10 bases lay outside the gene matches. The DNA for the CDR3 is TGTGCCAGCAGTTTGCGGAATCTAGCGGGAGGGCCGACAGATACGCAGTATTTT. Amino acid sequence: CASSLRNLAGGPTDTQYF.

V gene TRBV4-1 combines with J gene TRBJ2-1; a weak D match, TRBD1 (5 bases). In germline, CDR1 is MGHRA, CDR2 YSYEKL. Between the trimmed V and J ends, which lost 10 bases and 9 bases, there was a span of 28 bases. The CDR3 runs to 16 residues. CDR3 sequence: CATASPSTVSKTEQFF. In DNA form, the CDR3 reads TGCGCCACCGCCTCTCCCTCGACAGTGAGTAAAACTGAGCAGTTCTTC.

The CDR3 loop is CASRAALVRSPLHF. CDR3 bases: TGTGCCAGCAGAGCCGCCCTAGTTCGTTCACCCCTCCACTTT. This chain links TRBV25-1 with TRBJ1-6, with D hard to call. With 6 bases removed from V and 9 bases from J, the gap between germline ends came to 15 bases. In germline, CDR1 is MGHDK, CDR2 SYGVNS. The CDR3 runs to 14 residues.

Written as DNA, the CDR3 is TGTGCCAGCCGAATAGCGGGGGGGAAAGAGACCCAGTACTTC. Translating gives CASRIAGGKETQYF. The V call is TRBV6-5, the J call TRBJ2-5; 11 nucleotides match TRBD2. Germline CDR1 MNHEY, CDR2 SVGAGI. Trimming at V came to 8 bases and at J to 3 bases, leaving 5 bases not matched to a gene. The CDR3 length is 14 residues.

The gene calls are TRBV6-4 and TRBJ2-1; 15 positions agree with TRBD2. The CDR3 sequence is 15 residues long. Germline V gene lookup returns CDR1 MRHNA and CDR2 SNTAGT. V lost 5 bases, J lost 10 bases, and 6 bases stayed unmatched. The CDR3 DNA follows: TGTGCCAGCAGTCCTGGACTAGCGGGGGGGCGGGAGCAGTTCTTC. It codes for CASSPGLAGGREQFF.

The chain combines TRBV7-9 with TRBJ2-7; the D gene is possibly TRBD1 (5 bases). Germline V lookup: CDR1 SEHNR, CDR2 FQNEAQ (reference sequence). This CDR3 spans 14 amino acids. V was clipped by 5 bases and J by 5 bases, with 16 bases between them. CDR3 amino acids: CASSRQLTKDEQYF. CDR3 sequence (DNA): TGTGCCAGCAGCCGACAGCTTACTAAAGACGAGCAGTACTTC.

V gene TRBV2 combines with J gene TRBJ2-1, with TRBD1 matching over 8 bases. The ends lost 4 bases at V and 6 bases at J; junction bases unmatched: 8. Germline lookup yields CDR1 SNHLY and CDR2 FYNNEI. The CDR3 has 15 residues. In DNA form, the CDR3 reads TGTGCCAGCAGTGTCTTCGCTGGGACAGGCAATGAGCAGTTCTTC. This gives the protein CASSVFAGTGNEQFF.